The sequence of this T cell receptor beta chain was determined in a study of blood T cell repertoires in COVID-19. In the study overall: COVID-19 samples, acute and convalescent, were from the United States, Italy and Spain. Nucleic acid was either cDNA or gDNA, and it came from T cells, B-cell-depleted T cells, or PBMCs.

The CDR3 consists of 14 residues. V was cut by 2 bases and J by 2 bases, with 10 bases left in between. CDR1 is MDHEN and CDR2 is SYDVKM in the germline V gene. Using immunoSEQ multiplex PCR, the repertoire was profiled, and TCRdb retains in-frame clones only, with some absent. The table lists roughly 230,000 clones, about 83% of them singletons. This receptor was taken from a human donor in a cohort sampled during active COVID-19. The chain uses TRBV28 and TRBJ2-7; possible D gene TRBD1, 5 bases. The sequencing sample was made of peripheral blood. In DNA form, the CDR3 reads TGTGCCAGCAGTTTAAGGGGCAGTACCTACGAGCAGTACTTC. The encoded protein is CASSLRGSTYEQYF.